This TCR beta chain derives from a study of T cells in women clearing cervical HPV infection. Using immunoSEQ multiplex PCR, the repertoire was profiled, and TCRdb retains in-frame clones only, with some absent. The listing records roughly 20,000 clones. Sequencing was done on a sample of blood buffy coat. The clonotype originates from a woman between 18 and 70 years old with a cervical HPV16 infection that either progressed to CIN3+ or cleared (not recorded which).

CDR3: CASSLSDGGIYEQYF. The CDR3 DNA, read in part, is TGCGCCAGCAGCTTGTCGGACGGGGGAATCTACGAG. The chain couples TRBV5-1 to TRBJ2-7, with D perhaps matching TRBD2 (6 bases). The CDR3 end is not reached by the read, which stops 3 residues before it; the germline J gene fills it in. Per the germline V gene, CDR1 is SGHRS and CDR2 is YFSETQ. This CDR3 has 15 residues. V lost 1 base and J 3 bases, leaving 14 bases between the germline ends.